What follows is one T cell receptor (beta chain) and its context. The data were obtained in a study of cytomegalovirus exposure and HLA in healthy donors. Study summary: Most genotyped donors, about four fifths of 300 to 400, had Caucasian-associated genetic ancestry.

The CDR3 totals 16 residues. Losses at the gene ends were 0 bases for V and 6 bases for J; bases not matched to a gene: 9. The germline gives CDR1 SGHRS, CDR2 YFSETQ. PCR amplification relied on 60 Vbeta primers (plus 13 Jbeta primers). TCRdb's table, derived via immunoSEQ multiplex PCR, lists solely in-frame clones and lacks some. The sample lists 180,000 or so clones, roughly four fifths occurring once. This rearrangement joins TRBV5-1 to TRBJ1-1; 9 bases match TRBD1. Sequenced: PBMCs. This clonotype originated in a male donor in good health and CMV-seronegative. The CDR3 here is CASSLGDREYSAEAFF. The DNA of the CDR3 is TGCGCCAGCAGCTTGGGGGACAGGGAATATTCGGCTGAAGCTTTCTTT.